These 26 T cell receptor beta chains originate from one sample sequenced in a study of T cell responses to AZD1222 COVID-19 vaccine. Clones were sequenced by immunoSEQ multiplex PCR, and TCRdb holds only the in-frame ones, with some missing. This repertoire shows approximately 150,000 clones, roughly 92% found once; its top ten account for less than 3%. Sample: peripheral blood, taken on day 0 of AZD1222 vaccination. The source of these receptors is an adult in good health.

The chain has TRBV29-1 and TRBJ2-1; D remains unclear. Trimming pared 4 bases from V and 2 bases from J, leaving 12 bases between. Germline V gene lookup returns CDR1 SQVTM and CDR2 ANQGSEA. The CDR3 extends over 14 amino acids. The CDR3 DNA is TGCAGCGTTGTCAGGAGCGTCACCTACAATGAGCAGTTCTTC. Encoded protein: CSVVRSVTYNEQFF.

A word on this clone: Other nucleotide sequences in the sample specify the same CDR3. This rearrangement joins TRBV6-1 to TRBJ2-1, with no clear D. The germline V and J ends were trimmed by 2 bases and 4 bases, with 3 bases remaining between them. The germline gives CDR1 MNHNS, CDR2 SASEGT. The CDR3 sequence is 12 residues long. The CDR3 loop is CASSERYNEQFF. The CDR3, as DNA: TGTGCCAGCAGTGAAAGGTACAATGAGCAGTTCTTC.

This rearrangement joins TRBV5-5 to TRBJ1-3; the D gene is possibly TRBD1 (5 bases). CDR1 is SGHKS, CDR2 YYEKEE, per germline (reference sequence). This CDR3 is 16 amino acids long. V gave up 4 bases and J gave up 11 bases, with 25 bases separating them. CDR3: CASSPIEVGGRRSIYF. Written as DNA, the CDR3 is TGTGCCAGCAGCCCGATCGAAGTGGGGGGTAGGCGCTCCATATATTTT.

The V and J genes are TRBV5-1 and TRBJ2-1; weak D call: TRBD2 (5 bases). With 4 bases removed from V and 0 bases from J, the gap between germline ends came to 8 bases. Germline V gene data show CDR1 as SGHRS and CDR2 as YFSETQ. This CDR3 region has 14 residues. CDR3: CASSGRASYNEQFF. CDR3 bases: TGCGCCAGCAGCGGGCGGGCCTCCTACAATGAGCAGTTCTTC.

The rearrangement links TRBV9 to TRBJ2-3, with a weak D call TRBD1 (5 bases). V lost 0 bases, J lost 0 bases, and 8 bases lay in between. Germline V gene sequence: CDR1 SGDLS, CDR2 YYNGEE. The CDR3 has 15 residues. The CDR3 region is CASSVGGSSTDTQYF. DNA for the CDR3: TGTGCCAGCAGCGTAGGGGGCTCTAGCACAGATACGCAGTATTTT.

J is TRBJ1-2 and V is TRBV5-6, with a possible D match to TRBD1 (5 bases). With 3 bases removed from V and 7 bases from J, the gap between germline ends came to 10 bases. The CDR3 has 12 amino acids. Germline V gene data show CDR1 as SGHDT and CDR2 as YYEEEE. As DNA, the CDR3 is TGTGCCAGCAGCTCAGGGAGGGGTGGCTACACCTTC. Translating it yields CASSSGRGGYTF. Full variable domain (remainder filled in from reference TRBV5-6 and TRBJ1-2): DAGVTQSPTHLIKTRGQQVTLRCSPKSGHDTVSWYQQALGQGPQFIFQYYEEEERQRGNFPDRFSGHQFPNYSSELNVNALLLGDSALYLCASSSGRGGYTFGSGTRLTVV.

This chain uses TRBV27 with TRBJ2-3; TRBD1 agrees at 8 bases. The CDR3 covers 16 residues. Trimming took 2 bases from V and 2 from J; bases not matched to a gene: 6. Germline loops: CDR1 MNHEY, CDR2 SMNVEV (reference sequence). For the CDR3, the DNA is TGTGCCAGCAGTTTAGAACGGACAGGGTCCACAGATACGCAGTATTTT. This gives the protein CASSLERTGSTDTQYF.

The V call is TRBV7-2, the J call TRBJ1-4; D may be TRBD1 (6 bases). There are 16 residues in the CDR3. Between the trimmed V and J ends, which lost 1 base and 5 bases, there was a span of 14 bases. Germline-derived CDR1 and CDR2 are SGHTA and FQGNSA. The CDR3 bases are TGTGCCAGCAGCTTAGGATCGGTGGGGGCAAATGAAAAACTGTTTTTT. It specifies CASSLGSVGANEKLFF. Full variable domain (rest looked up from reference TRBV7-2 and TRBJ1-4): GAGVSQSPSNKVTEKGKDVELRCDPISGHTALYWYRQSLGQGLEFLIYFQGNSAPDKSGLPSDRFSAERTGGSVSTLTIQRTQQEDSAVYLCASSLGSVGANEKLFFGSGTQLSVL.

The chain couples TRBV6-6 to TRBJ1-4, with 8 positions matching TRBD1. This CDR3 contains 17 residues. Germline loops: CDR1 MNHNY, CDR2 SVGAGI (reference sequence). The ends lost 5 bases at V and 5 bases at J; junction bases unmatched: 13. The CDR3 is CASSPSPGQGLNEKLFF. DNA for the CDR3: TGTGCCAGCAGTCCTTCTCCTGGACAGGGCTTGAATGAAAAACTGTTTTTT.

The CDR3 bases are TGTGCCTGGAGTATAGGAAACTATGGCTACACCTTC. It yields the protein CAWSIGNYGYTF. The V call is TRBV30, the J call TRBJ1-2; unclear D gene. The CDR3 contains 12 residues. Trimming cost V 2 bases and J 2 bases, with 6 bases left between them. CDR1 GTSNPN and CDR2 SVGIG come from the germline V gene (reference sequence).

The CDR3 spells CASGLRISNGYTF. Written as DNA, the CDR3 is TGTGCCAGCGGACTCAGGATAAGTAATGGCTACACCTTC. The V and J genes are TRBV12-3 or TRBV12-4 and TRBJ1-2; D gene uncertain. With 8 bases removed from V and 6 bases from J, the gap between germline ends came to 16 bases. The CDR3 totals 13 residues.

Comment on this clone: A junction end diverges from the germline sequence, so it may reflect a read error. This chain uses TRBV25-1 with TRBJ1-1; D is uncertain. The length of the CDR3 is 11 residues. Germline V gives CDR1 MGHDK, CDR2 SYGVNS. The CDR3, as DNA: TGTGCCAGAAGTGAGCACACTGAAGCTTTCTTT. Amino acid sequence: CARSEHTEAFF.

The chain combines TRBV19 with TRBJ1-1, with D unclear. V lost 1 base to trimming and J lost 3 bases, with 12 bases between them. The CDR3 is 15 amino acids. Germline V gene data show CDR1 as LNHDA and CDR2 as SQIVND (reference sequence). The CDR3 region has the DNA TGTGCCAGTAGTATAGCAAATATGGGGTACACTGAAGCTTTCTTT. Translation: CASSIANMGYTEAFF.

The V call is TRBV20-1, the J call TRBJ1-1, with D tentatively TRBD1 (6 bases). Per germline, CDR1 DFQATT and CDR2 SNEGSKA (reference sequence). The CDR3 consists of 16 residues. The V gene lost 3 bases and the J gene lost 3 bases, with 20 bases spanning the gap. Here the CDR3 DNA reads TGCAGTGCTAGTAGTCACAGGGTGGGGCTTGACACTGAAGCTTTCTTT. This translates into CSASSHRVGLDTEAFF.

This clone is a singleton in its sample. The rearrangement links TRBV2 to TRBJ1-2, with a possible D match to TRBD1 (6 bases). The CDR3 covers 14 residues. V was pared by 8 bases and J by 6 bases, with 19 bases between. Looked up from germline, CDR1 is SNHLY and CDR2 is FYNNEI. CDR3 loop: CASAMGGAGDGYTF. The CDR3 DNA reads as TGTGCCAGCGCCATGGGGGGCGCCGGAGATGGCTACACCTTC.

This chain links TRBV4-1 with TRBJ1-5; a possible D gene is TRBD1 (5 bases). CDR1 and CDR2 from the germline V gene are MGHRA and YSYEKL. The CDR3 runs 16 residues. Between the trimmed V and J ends, which lost 0 bases and 0 bases, there was a span of 9 bases. The chain's CDR3 is CASSQDWGDSNQPQHF. CDR3 bases: TGCGCCAGCAGCCAAGATTGGGGGGATAGCAATCAGCCCCAGCATTTT.

This clone was found once. This chain links TRBV21-1 with TRBJ1-2. TRBV21-1 is marked as a pseudogene. The CDR3 contains 13 residues. CDR3: CASSIRGAMGYTF. The CDR3 DNA reads as TGTGCCAGCAGCATTCGGGGGGCAATGGGCTACACCTTC.

V and J are TRBV14 and TRBJ2-2; D uncertain. CDR3 size: 14 residues. Germline values: CDR1 SGHDN, CDR2 FVKESK. With 1 base removed from V and 4 bases from J, the gap between germline ends came to 7 bases. The CDR3 DNA sequence: TGTGCCAGCAGCCAAGGTTTGGCCACCGGGGAGCTGTTTTTT. This codes for CASSQGLATGELFF.

This clone was recorded once. The CDR3 DNA sequence: TGTGCCAGCAGTGAAACTCTGAGGAACACTGAAGCTTTCTTT. This translates into CASSETLRNTEAFF. This chain joins TRBV6-1 and TRBJ1-1, with unresolved D. The CDR3 is 14 amino acids. CDR1 and CDR2 from the germline V gene are MNHNS and SASEGT. V dropped 2 bases and J dropped 1 base, with 8 bases sitting between them.

The rearrangement links TRBV5-1 to TRBJ2-7; D might be TRBD2 (5 bases). This CDR3 has 15 amino acids. From germline, CDR1 is SGHRS and CDR2 YFSETQ. Trimming pared 0 bases from V and 7 bases from J, leaving 17 bases between. CDR3 residues: CASSLAAVESGEQYF. The CDR3 DNA sequence: TGCGCCAGCAGCTTGGCCGCGGTGGAGTCGGGAGAGCAGTACTTC.

This rearrangement joins TRBV19 to TRBJ2-1; maybe TRBD2 (6 bases). The length of the CDR3 is 15 residues. In germline, CDR1 is LNHDA, CDR2 SQIVND (reference sequence). Trimming took 6 bases from V and 5 from J, leaving 17 bases between them. CDR3 DNA: TGTGCCAGTAGCTGGGGACTCTCTGGGAACAATGAGCAGTTCTTC. Translating it yields CASSWGLSGNNEQFF.

This clone was counted once. The chain uses TRBV19 and TRBJ1-2; D unresolved. Trimming took 6 bases from V and 2 from J, leaving 10 bases between them. Per the germline V gene, CDR1 is LNHDA and CDR2 is SQIVND (reference sequence). The CDR3 spans 13 residues. The CDR3 sequence: CASRKDGNYGYTF. The CDR3 DNA is TGTGCCAGTAGGAAGGATGGAAACTATGGCTACACCTTC.

The gene calls are TRBV2 and TRBJ1-3; no clear D. Germline V CDR1 and CDR2: SNHLY, FYNNEI. Trimming left V 3 bases short and J 2 bases short, with 11 bases between. This CDR3 is built from 15 residues. The CDR3 DNA follows: TGTGCCAGCAGTGATGGTGGCGGGGCTGGAAACACCATATATTTT. Protein: CASSDGGGAGNTIYF.

This clone was seen a handful of times. The chain is built from TRBV11-2 and TRBJ2-3; D ambiguous. V dropped 5 bases and J dropped 2 bases, with 14 bases sitting between them. The CDR3 contains 15 residues. Germline CDR1 SGHAT, CDR2 FQNNGV. CDR3 nucleotide sequence: TGTGCCAGCAGCCCCGGCCCGGGCATCACAGATACGCAGTATTTT. Its protein product is CASSPGPGITDTQYF.

This rearrangement joins TRBV3-1 (or the pseudogene TRBV3-2) to TRBJ2-5; 9 bases agree with TRBD2. With 5 bases clipped from V and 2 bases from J, the junction kept 9 bases outside the gene matches. CDR1 is LGHDT and CDR2 is YNNKEL in the germline V gene (reference sequence). The CDR3 runs 16 residues. The CDR3 bases are TGTGCCAGCAGCATCGGGACTAGCCTCGCTCAAGAGACCCAGTACTTC. Translation gives CASSIGTSLAQETQYF.

The chain recombines TRBV5-1 with TRBJ1-2; TRBD1 is a possible D gene (5 bases). Trimming cost V 0 bases and J 4 bases, with 13 bases left between them. This CDR3 has 15 residues. Germline V gene lookup returns CDR1 SGHRS and CDR2 YFSETQ. The CDR3 nucleotides are TGCGCCAGCAGCTTGGCCTGGTCGGACACCTATGGCTACACCTTC. It is translated as CASSLAWSDTYGYTF.